This TCR beta chain was obtained from a study of blood T cell repertoires in COVID-19. The CDR3 has 12 residues. Germline V lookup: CDR1 SGDLS, CDR2 YYNGEE. V was pared by 0 bases and J by 6 bases, with 6 bases between. The method was immunoSEQ multiplex PCR; TCRdb's version includes in-frame clones alone and lacks a portion of them. This sample has a few hundred thousand clones, with approximately 80% found just once. The clonotype was recovered from a woman aged 35 to 49 who had recovered from COVID-19. The chain couples TRBV9 to TRBJ1-2, with D hard to call. Material for sequencing was peripheral blood. The CDR3 loop is CASSVAQDGYTF. CDR3 DNA: TGTGCCAGCAGCGTAGCTCAGGATGGCTACACCTTC.